The rows below give T cell receptor beta chains drawn from one sample of a study of shared clonotypes between healthy human individuals. The data were produced by immunoSEQ multiplex PCR, yet TCRdb's version contains in-frame clones alone and is incomplete. The sample contains more than 2,000,000 clones, approximately 93% of which appear only once. What was sequenced was naive CD4+ T cells from PBMCs. The receptors stem from a man between 18 and 29 years old in good health. Some clones in this sample may be carry-over from other donors' samples. Both conserved end residues are part of each CDR3. A D gene is named only where the DNA matches it firmly. Clone size is given for some rows only: seen once, a few or many times, or a class if the clone is expanded.

CDR3 DNA	CDR3 protein	J gene	V gene	clone size	D gene
TGTGCCAGCAGTAGACAGGGAGTTAGCAATCAGCCCCAGCATTTT	CASSRQGVSNQPQHF	TRBJ1-5	TRBV9	few	TRBD1
TGTGCCAGCAGCTTAGGACAGGCGAACTCTGGAAACACCATATATTTT	CASSLGQANSGNTIYF	TRBJ1-3	TRBV7-6	-	-
TGTGCCAGCAGCGTGGACTCGACAGGGTCCACTGAAGCTTTCTTT	CASSVDSTGSTEAFF	TRBJ1-1	TRBV9	once	TRBD1
TGTGCCAGCAGTTACAATACTCCTTCCCCCTACGAGCAGTACTTC	CASSYNTPSPYEQYF	TRBJ2-7	TRBV6-5	-	-
TGTGCCAGCAGTACCTACCGGGATAGCTCCTACAATGAGCAGTTCTTC	CASSTYRDSSYNEQFF	TRBJ2-1	TRBV27	once	-
TGTGCCAGCAGCCCCGACCCCGGGACAGTTCCTAGGGGCTACACCTTC	CASSPDPGTVPRGYTF	TRBJ1-2	TRBV5-4	-	TRBD1
TGCAGCGTGCGAAGACTGGGACTTAGCACAGATACGCAGTATTTT	CSVRRLGLSTDTQYF	TRBJ2-3	TRBV29-1	-	-
TGTGCCAGCAGCTTAGGGCAGGGCTTCAATGAGCAGTTCTTC	CASSLGQGFNEQFF	TRBJ2-1	TRBV7-6	-	-
TGCGCCAGCAGCTTTCGAGGGGACGGCGAGCAGTACTTC	CASSFRGDGEQYF	TRBJ2-7	TRBV5-1	-	-
TGTGCCAGCATGGTGGGACAGGGCTCCTACGAGCAGTACTTC	CASMVGQGSYEQYF	TRBJ2-7	TRBV6-1	-	TRBD1
TGTGCCAGCAGCCAATTCCGGACTAGCGGAAATGAGCAGTTCTTC	CASSQFRTSGNEQFF	TRBJ2-1	TRBV6-5	-	TRBD2
TGTGCCAGCAGCTTATTACCCAGGACTAGCGGGAGTAATGAGCAGTTCTTC	CASSLLPRTSGSNEQFF	TRBJ2-1	TRBV7-3	-	TRBD2
TGTGCCAGCGACTCTGGCGGGAGATTGGTTGAGCAGTTCTTC	CASDSGGRLVEQFF	TRBJ2-1	TRBV7-3	-	TRBD2
TGTGCCAGCAGTCGAGGGAACTATGGCTACACCTTC	CASSRGNYGYTF	TRBJ1-2	TRBV11-2	once	-
TGTGCCAGCAGCCAAGAAGGTTTAGGGACAGGGCTCCCTGGCTACACCTTC	CASSQEGLGTGLPGYTF	TRBJ1-2	TRBV14	-	TRBD1
TGTGCCAGCAGTGAGGGCAGGGGGACTGAAGCTTTCTTT	CASSEGRGTEAFF	TRBJ1-1	TRBV6-4	-	TRBD1
TGTGCCAGCAGCCCGGGAAACCTTGTAACCTACGAGCAGTACTTC	CASSPGNLVTYEQYF	TRBJ2-7	TRBV7-8	-	-
TGCGCCAGCAGCTTGCTGCAGGGACGGGACGAGCAGTACTTC	CASSLLQGRDEQYF	TRBJ2-7	TRBV5-1	-	-
TGTGCCAGCAGCCCTGCCACACCCTCCTACGAGCAGTACTTC	CASSPATPSYEQYF	TRBJ2-7	TRBV28	-	-
TGCGCCAGCAGCTCCTTCACAGGGGCCTACAACAGCGCAATCTTC	CASSSFTGAYNSAIF	TRBJ1-2	TRBV5-1	-	TRBD1
TGTGCCAGCAGGCGGACAGGGAGGGACACTGAAGCTTTCTTT	CASRRTGRDTEAFF	TRBJ1-1	TRBV6-1	once	TRBD1
TGTGCCAGCAGCGGAGTGGGGGTCACAGATACGCAGTATTTT	CASSGVGVTDTQYF	TRBJ2-3	TRBV5-4	-	-
TGTGCCAGCAGCGTAGCCCCCAGCGGGGCCTACAATGAGCAGTTCTTC	CASSVAPSGAYNEQFF	TRBJ2-1	TRBV9	-	TRBD2
TGTGCCAGCACCCGGACAGTAGCGAACACTGAAGCTTTCTTT	CASTRTVANTEAFF	TRBJ1-1	TRBV18	-	-
TGTGCCAGCAGCGGAGGCCGTGCGGGACAAGAGACCCAGTACTTC	CASSGGRAGQETQYF	TRBJ2-5	TRBV9	-	-
TGTGCCAGCAGTCGGCAGGGTAGTGAGCAGTTCTTC	CASSRQGSEQFF	TRBJ2-1	TRBV2	-	-
TGTGCCAGCAGCGCGGACCGCTCTTTTCGAGAGACCCAGTACTTC	CASSADRSFRETQYF	TRBJ2-5	TRBV7-9	-	-
TGTGCCAGCAGTTACGCAGAAGGACAATCAAATCAGCCCCAGCATTTT	CASSYAEGQSNQPQHF	TRBJ1-5	TRBV6-6	-	-
TGTGCCAGCAGTATAGACAGGGGGTGGGTGCTTAACACCTTC	CASSIDRGWVLNTF	TRBJ1-2	TRBV28	-	TRBD1
TGCGCCAGCAGCCGTCAACTCTCACAGGGGGCCTTCACTGAAGCTTTCTTT	CASSRQLSQGAFTEAFF	TRBJ1-1	TRBV5-1	-	TRBD1
TGTGCCAGCTCACCAGGCCAGGGGGCTGGGGAGCAGTACTTC	CASSPGQGAGEQYF	TRBJ2-7	TRBV18	-	TRBD1
TGTGCCAGCAGCTTGGCTGAACTATCTCGGACTAGCGGGTACACAGATACGCAGTATTTT	CASSLAELSRTSGYTDTQYF	TRBJ2-3	TRBV5-5	-	TRBD2
TGTGCCAGCAGCAACGCGGGACAAGCCTACGAGCAGTACTTC	CASSNAGQAYEQYF	TRBJ2-7	TRBV28	-	-
TGCGCCAGCAGCCAAGACCCAGGGACCTCTGAGCAGTACTTC	CASSQDPGTSEQYF	TRBJ2-7	TRBV4-3	-	-
TGTGCCTGGGCGGGACGGACCTTTTACGGGGAGCTGTTTTTT	CAWAGRTFYGELFF	TRBJ2-2	TRBV30	-	-
TGTGCCAGCGCAAGGGAGGGGGAGACCCAGTACTTC	CASAREGETQYF	TRBJ2-5	TRBV2	-	TRBD2
TGTGCCAGCAGCTCGGACTGGAACACTGAAGCTTTCTTT	CASSSDWNTEAFF	TRBJ1-1	TRBV7-9	-	-
TGCGCCAGCAGCCGAGCGTCGCTCCAAACCTACGAGCAGTACTTC	CASSRASLQTYEQYF	TRBJ2-7	TRBV4-1	-	-
TGCGCCAGCAGCATGGGACAGGTCCAAGAGACCCAGTACTTC	CASSMGQVQETQYF	TRBJ2-5	TRBV5-1	-	TRBD1
TGTGCCAGTAGTAAGCCGGGACTTCTGAACACTGAAGCTTTCTTT	CASSKPGLLNTEAFF	TRBJ1-1	TRBV19	-	-
TGTGCCAGCAGCCAGGGGTCACAGGGCGCAGATACGCAGTATTTT	CASSQGSQGADTQYF	TRBJ2-3	TRBV7-9	-	-
TGTGCCAGCTCACCAGGAGCGGGAGTCACCTACAATGAGCAGTTCTTC	CASSPGAGVTYNEQFF	TRBJ2-1	TRBV18	-	TRBD2
TGTGCCAGCAGTTCCCATAACAGGTGGTTGCAGTTCTTC	CASSSHNRWLQFF	TRBJ2-1	TRBV28	-	-